Listed below are T cell receptor beta chains from one sample, sequenced in a study of blood T cell repertoires in COVID-19. Clones were sequenced by immunoSEQ multiplex PCR, and TCRdb holds only the in-frame ones, with some missing. Among 140,000 to 150,000 clones, 65% to 85% were seen once, and the ten largest hold 8.6%. The sequencing input was peripheral blood. All receptors derive from a man aged 50 to 59 with active or convalescent COVID-19. CDR3s include the opening cysteine and the closing phenylalanine or tryptophan. D genes are given only for firm matches. Expanded clones are given a class, and other clones once, few, many or no size at all.

>-|TRBJ1-1|-|TRBV5-8
CASSRDTRNTEAFF
TGTGCCAGCAGCCGGGACACGCGGAACACTGAAGCTTTCTTT
>-|TRBJ2-7|TRBD2|TRBV24-1
CATSVGTSGSYEQYF
TGTGCCACCAGTGTCGGGACTAGCGGATCCTACGAGCAGTACTTC
>-|TRBJ2-7|-|TRBV7-2
CASSPLQGISYEQYF
TGTGCCAGCAGCCCCCTCCAGGGGATCTCCTACGAGCAGTACTTC
>-|TRBJ1-6|-|TRBV28
CASRRGANNSPLHF
TGTGCCAGCAGGCGCGGGGCCAATAATTCACCCCTCCACTTT
>once|TRBJ2-2|TRBD2|TRBV7-9
CASSSNPATSGGNTGELFF
TGTGCCAGCAGTTCGAACCCGGCTACTAGCGGAGGTAACACCGGGGAGCTGTTTTTT
>few|TRBJ2-2|-|TRBV5-4
CASSLLAGTGELFF
TGTGCCAGCAGCTTGCTGGCGGGTACCGGGGAGCTGTTTTTT
>-|TRBJ2-1|-|TRBV6-6
CASRVREHREQFF
TGTGCCAGCAGAGTACGGGAACACCGTGAGCAGTTCTTC
>many|TRBJ2-2|-|TRBV6-2/TRBV6-3
CASSYLSGGRAGELFF
TGTGCCAGCAGTTACTTGTCAGGCGGGCGCGCCGGGGAGCTGTTTTTT
>few|TRBJ2-5|TRBD1|TRBV10-3
CAISTTGQGSQETQYF
TGTGCCATCAGTACCACGGGACAGGGTAGCCAAGAGACCCAGTACTTC
>-|TRBJ2-7|-|TRBV6-6
CASSFQGYEQYF
TGTGCCAGCAGTTTCCAGGGTTACGAGCAGTACTTC
>once|TRBJ1-4|-|TRBV18
CASSPDLGLNEKLFF
TGTGCCAGCTCACCAGATCTGGGCTTAAATGAAAAACTGTTTTTT
>-|TRBJ1-2|-|TRBV28
CASSFGQFYGYTF
TGTGCCAGCAGTTTCGGACAGTTCTATGGCTACACCTTC
>-|TRBJ2-3|-|TRBV7-9
CASSLEAPGRPSATQYF
TGTGCCAGCAGCTTAGAGGCCCCTGGGAGGCCTTCGGCTACGCAGTATTTT
>-|TRBJ2-3|-|TRBV11-3
CASSFGRVLSTDTQYF
TGTGCCAGCAGCTTTGGCAGGGTACTTAGCACAGATACGCAGTATTTT
>-|TRBJ1-3|-|TRBV11-3
CASSSRSSGNTIYF
TGTGCCAGCAGCTCCCGCAGCTCTGGAAACACCATATATTTT
>few|TRBJ2-2|-|TRBV4-1
CASSQDAARFVELFF
TGCGCCAGCAGCCAAGATGCGGCTAGATTCGTGGAGCTGTTTTTT
>-|TRBJ1-5|-|TRBV18
CASSPKAGESNQPQHF
TGTGCCAGCTCACCCAAGGCAGGGGAAAGCAATCAGCCCCAGCATTTT
>-|TRBJ2-7|-|TRBV5-1
CASSLSRGLSYEQYF
TGCGCCAGCAGCTTGAGTCGGGGTCTCTCCTACGAGCAGTACTTC
>-|TRBJ2-5|TRBD1|TRBV24-1
CATSDLRTGHQETQYF
TGTGCCACCAGTGATTTGCGGACAGGGCACCAAGAGACCCAGTACTTC
>-|TRBJ1-2|TRBD1|TRBV7-9
CASWTGGRYGYTF
TGTGCCAGTTGGACAGGGGGCCGCTATGGCTACACCTTC
>once|TRBJ1-2|TRBD1|TRBV29-1
CSAEGTDYGYTF
TGCAGCGCTGAAGGGACAGACTATGGCTACACCTTC
>-|TRBJ1-2|-|TRBV28
CASTLDRNYGYTF
TGTGCCAGCACCTTAGACAGGAACTATGGCTACACCTTC